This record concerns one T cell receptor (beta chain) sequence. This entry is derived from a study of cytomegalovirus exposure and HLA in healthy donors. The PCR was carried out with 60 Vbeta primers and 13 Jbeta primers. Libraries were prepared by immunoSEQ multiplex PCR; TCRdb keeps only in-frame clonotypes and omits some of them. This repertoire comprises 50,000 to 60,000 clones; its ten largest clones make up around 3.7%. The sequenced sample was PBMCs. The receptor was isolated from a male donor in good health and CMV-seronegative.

As DNA, the CDR3 is TGCAGCGTTGAATACACAAGGAACACCGGGGAGCTGTTTTTT. This gives the protein CSVEYTRNTGELFF. The genes are TRBV29-1 and TRBJ2-2; D uncertain. V dropped 2 bases and J dropped 1 base, with 8 bases sitting between them. Looked up from germline, CDR1 is SQVTM and CDR2 is ANQGSEA. The CDR3 length is 14 residues.